This TCR beta chain was sequenced in a study of blood T cells in healthy people across ages. The CDR3 spans 12 residues. Germline V gene data show CDR1 as DFQATT and CDR2 as SNEGSKA (reference sequence). Regarding the study as a whole: A greater number of naive CD4+ cells and higher diversity distinguished long-lived donors from aged donors. With age, beta diversity per million T cells declined roughly linearly, significantly by roughly 40.

A second PCR of 7 to 11 cycles used a sample-barcoded 5' primer and a J-beta primer mix. The authors tagged each cDNA molecule using a template-switch adaptor with 12 random nucleotides. Via MiXCR, TCRdb re-called the 5' RACE reads, giving one row per CDR3 protein. Here the sample spans some 1.7 million distinct CDR3 sequences, under 30% being singletons. Note on this clonotype: Its antigen is not identified.

The chain combines TRBV20-1 with TRBJ1-1; 7 bases are shared with TRBD1. The sequence was collected from a woman younger than 45 in good health. The sequenced sample consisted of blood. This CDR3 reads CRVQGGRTEAFF. The CDR3 bases are TGCAGGGTCCAGGGGGGTCGAACTGAAGCTTTCTTT.